This TCR beta chain appears in the sequencing data of a study of T cell changes during pregnancy in multiple sclerosis. This CDR3 has 20 amino acids. V was pared by 8 bases and J by 2 bases, with 21 bases of the junction left unmatched. Per germline, CDR1 SNHLY and CDR2 FYNNEI. The repertoire was sequenced with immunoSEQ multiplex PCR; TCRdb's copy has only in-frame clones and lacks some. The repertoire consists of 65,000 to 90,000 clones, with roughly 90% occurring once and the leading ten covering more than 2%. This TCR derives from a female donor with multiple sclerosis, enrolled in a pregnancy study. Sequenced here: peripheral blood, sampled in the first trimester of pregnancy. The genes are TRBV2 and TRBJ2-7; 13 bases line up with TRBD2. The DNA for the CDR3 is TGTGCCAGCGTCCAGGGACGACTAGCGGGGGGCCTATTCATAACCTACGAGCAGTACTTC. The encoded protein is CASVQGRLAGGLFITYEQYF. The full variable domain, in which reference TRBV2 and TRBJ2-7 provide the parts outside the CDR3, is EPEVTQTPSHQVTQMGQEVILRCVPISNHLYFYWYRQILGQKVEFLVSFYNNEISEKSEIFDDQFSVERPDGSNFTLKIRSTKLEDSAMYFCASVQGRLAGGLFITYEQYFGPGTRLTVT.